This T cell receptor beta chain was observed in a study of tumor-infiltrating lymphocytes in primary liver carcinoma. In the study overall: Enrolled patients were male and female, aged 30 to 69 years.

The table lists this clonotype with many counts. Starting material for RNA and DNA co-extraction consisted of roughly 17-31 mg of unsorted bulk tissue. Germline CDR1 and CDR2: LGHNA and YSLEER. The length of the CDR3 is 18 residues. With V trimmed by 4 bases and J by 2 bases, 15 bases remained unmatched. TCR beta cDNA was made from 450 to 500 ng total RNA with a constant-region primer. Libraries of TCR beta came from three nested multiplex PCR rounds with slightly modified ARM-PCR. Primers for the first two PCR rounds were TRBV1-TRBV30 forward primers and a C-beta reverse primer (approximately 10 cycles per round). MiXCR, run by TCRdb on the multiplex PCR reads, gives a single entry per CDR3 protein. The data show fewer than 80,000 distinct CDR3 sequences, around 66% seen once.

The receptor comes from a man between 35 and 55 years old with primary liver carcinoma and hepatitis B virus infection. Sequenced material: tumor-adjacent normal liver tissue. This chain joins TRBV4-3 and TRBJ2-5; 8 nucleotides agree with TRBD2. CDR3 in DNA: TGCGCCAGCAGCCGAAGATACCCCGGGGGGGGAAGTCAAGAGACCCAGTACTTC. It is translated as CASSRRYPGGGSQETQYF.